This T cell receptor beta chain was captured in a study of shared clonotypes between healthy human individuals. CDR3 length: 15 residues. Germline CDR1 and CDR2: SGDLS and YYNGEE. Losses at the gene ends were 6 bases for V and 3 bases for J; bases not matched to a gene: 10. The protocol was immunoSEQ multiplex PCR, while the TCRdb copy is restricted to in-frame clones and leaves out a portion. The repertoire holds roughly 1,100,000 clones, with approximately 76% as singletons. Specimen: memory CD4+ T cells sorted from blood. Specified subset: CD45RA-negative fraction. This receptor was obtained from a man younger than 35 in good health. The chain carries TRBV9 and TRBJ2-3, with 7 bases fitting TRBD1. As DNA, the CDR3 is TGTGCCAGCAACAATCAGGGACAGAAAACAGATACGCAGTATTTT. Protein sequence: CASNNQGQKTDTQYF.